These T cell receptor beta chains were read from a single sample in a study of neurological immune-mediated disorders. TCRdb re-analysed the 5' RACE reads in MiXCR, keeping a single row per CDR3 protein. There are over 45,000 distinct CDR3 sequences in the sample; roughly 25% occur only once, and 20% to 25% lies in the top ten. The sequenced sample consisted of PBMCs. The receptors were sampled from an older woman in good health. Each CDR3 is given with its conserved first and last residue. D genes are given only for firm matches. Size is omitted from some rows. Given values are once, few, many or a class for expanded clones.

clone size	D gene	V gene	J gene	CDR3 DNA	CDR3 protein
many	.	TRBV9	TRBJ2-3	TGTGCCAGCAGCGTTCGCGGGGATAGCAGCACAGATACGCAGTATTTT	CASSVRGDSSTDTQYF
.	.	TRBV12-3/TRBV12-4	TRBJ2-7	TGTGCCAGCAGTTTAGGGAATCCGTCCTACGAGCAGTACTTC	CASSLGNPSYEQYF
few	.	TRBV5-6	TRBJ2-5	TGTGCCAGCAGCCCATGGGACACCCAAGAGACCCAGTACTTC	CASSPWDTQETQYF
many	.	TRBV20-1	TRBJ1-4	TGCAGTGCTATCAGGCTTAATGAAAAACTGTTTTTT	CSAIRLNEKLFF
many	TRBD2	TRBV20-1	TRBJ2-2	TGCAGTGCTGGGCTAGCGGGAGCTCGTGACACCGGGGAGCTGTTTTTT	CSAGLAGARDTGELFF
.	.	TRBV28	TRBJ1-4	TGTGCCAGCAGTCTACCGGGCCTAAAACTGTTTTTT	CASSLPGLKLFF
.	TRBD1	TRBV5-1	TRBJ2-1	TGCGCCAGCAGATCTCCGGGACAGGGAACGAATGAGCAGTTCTTC	CASRSPGQGTNEQFF
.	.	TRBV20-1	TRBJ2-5	TGCAGTTTGGACGCCATAGGCGAGACCCAGTACTTC	CSLDAIGETQYF
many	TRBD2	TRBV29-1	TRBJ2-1	TGCAGCGTAAGACTAGCGGGCTACAATGAGCAGTTCTTC	CSVRLAGYNEQFF
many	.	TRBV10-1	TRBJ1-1	TGCGCCAGCAGTAACAACCGGGACGGCCAAGTAAACTTCTTT	CASSNNRDGQVNFF
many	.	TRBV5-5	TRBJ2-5	TGTGCCAGCAGCTTGAAGGGCGAATTCGGGGTGACCCAGTACTTC	CASSLKGEFGVTQYF
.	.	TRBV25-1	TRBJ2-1	TGTGCCAGCAGTGAAACTGGGGTGCGGTTCTTC	CASSETGVRFF
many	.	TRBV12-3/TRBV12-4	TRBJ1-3	TGTGCCAGCAGACCTACAGCTAGCTCTGGAAACACCATATATTTT	CASRPTASSGNTIYF
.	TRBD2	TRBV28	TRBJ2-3	TGTGCCAGCAGTCTCAGGACTAGCTTCTTCACAGATACGCAGTATTTT	CASSLRTSFFTDTQYF
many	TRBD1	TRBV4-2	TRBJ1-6	TGTGCCAGCAGCCCCGGACAGGGCGTGGGGTATAATTCACCCCTCCACTTT	CASSPGQGVGYNSPLHF
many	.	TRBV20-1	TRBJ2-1	TGCAGTGCCCGGAGAGACTCCTACAATGAGCAGTTCTTC	CSARRDSYNEQFF
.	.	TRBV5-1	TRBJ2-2	TGCGCCAGCAGCACGGGCCCCGAAAACACCGGGGAGCTGTTTTTT	CASSTGPENTGELFF
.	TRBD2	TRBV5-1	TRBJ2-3	TGCGCCAGCAGCCCCGGGGGGAGCACAGATACACAGTATTTT	CASSPGGSTDTQYF
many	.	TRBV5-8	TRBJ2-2	TGTGCCAGCAGCTTTAGTCTGGAGACCGGGGAGCTGTTTTTT	CASSFSLETGELFF
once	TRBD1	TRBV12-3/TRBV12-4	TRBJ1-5	TGTGCCAGCGCCTTGACAGGGAGGAATCAGCCCCAGCATTTT	CASALTGRNQPQHF
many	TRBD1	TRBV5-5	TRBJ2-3	TGTGCCAGCAGCAGAGACAGGGTTTCAGATACGCAGTATTTT	CASSRDRVSDTQYF
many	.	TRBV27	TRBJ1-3	TGTGCCAGCAGTCCCTTCCGAGTGAAGTCTGGAAACACCATATATTTT	CASSPFRVKSGNTIYF
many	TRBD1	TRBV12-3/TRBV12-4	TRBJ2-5	TGTGCCAGCAGATCGACAGGGGCGGAGACCCAGTACTTC	CASRSTGAETQYF
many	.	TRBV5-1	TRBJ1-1	TGCGCCAGCAGCTTGTCCCTCGGGACGGTGAACACTGAAGCTTTCTTT	CASSLSLGTVNTEAFF
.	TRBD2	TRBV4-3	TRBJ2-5	TGCGCCAGCAGCCAAAAACCGGGGGGGCCGTATGGGACCCAGTACTTC	CASSQKPGGPYGTQYF
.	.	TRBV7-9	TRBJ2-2	TGTGCCAGCAGCTTAGGATCACTGGACACCGGGGAGCTGTTTTTT	CASSLGSLDTGELFF
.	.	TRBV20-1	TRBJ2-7	TGCAGTGCTAGAGGGTGGCCTGGAAGCACCTACGAGCAGTACTTC	CSARGWPGSTYEQYF
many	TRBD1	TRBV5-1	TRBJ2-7	TGCGCCAGCAGCTTGGTCGAGACAGGGAGCTACGAGCAGTACTTC	CASSLVETGSYEQYF
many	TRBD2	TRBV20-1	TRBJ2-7	TGCAGTGCCCCCCGGGGAGCGGGAGTAGCCTACGAGCAGTACTTC	CSAPRGAGVAYEQYF
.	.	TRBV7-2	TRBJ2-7	TGTGCCAGCAGCTTAGTGGTTGGCTACGAGCAGTACTTC	CASSLVVGYEQYF
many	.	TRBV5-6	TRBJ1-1	TGTGCCAGCATCAAACTGTTCGTAGGGAGGACTGAAGCTTTCTTT	CASIKLFVGRTEAFF
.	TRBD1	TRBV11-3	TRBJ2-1	TGTGCCAGCAGCCAAAGGACAGGGGTGGGCAATGAGCAGTTCTTC	CASSQRTGVGNEQFF
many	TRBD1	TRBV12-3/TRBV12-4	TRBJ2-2	TGTGCCAGCAAATCTTACGGCAGGGGGCAGACCGGGGAGCTGTTTTTT	CASKSYGRGQTGELFF
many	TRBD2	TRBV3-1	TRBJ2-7	TGTGCCAGCAGCCCCCAAGGGTGGACTAGCCCCTACGAGCAGTACTTC	CASSPQGWTSPYEQYF
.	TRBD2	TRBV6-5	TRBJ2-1	TGTGCCAGCAGTTACTCGAAACTAGCGGATGAGCAGTTCTTC	CASSYSKLADEQFF
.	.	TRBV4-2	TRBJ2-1	TGTGACAGCAGCCCCGGACGCCATAGGATAACCTACAATGAGCAGTTCTTC	CDSSPGRHRITYNEQFF
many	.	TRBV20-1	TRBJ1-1	TGCAGTGTCCCGAGATCTGGAGGCACTGAAGCTTTCTTT	CSVPRSGGTEAFF
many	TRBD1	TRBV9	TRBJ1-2	TGTGCCAGCAGATCACAGGGGGCAAGGGGCTACACCTTC	CASRSQGARGYTF
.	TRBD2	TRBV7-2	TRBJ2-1	TGTGCCAGCAGCCGTGGGCTAGCGGGAGTTAATGAGCAGTTCTTC	CASSRGLAGVNEQFF
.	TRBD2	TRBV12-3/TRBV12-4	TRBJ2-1	TGTGCCAGCAGTTCGGGACTAGCGGGATTGTATGAGCAGTTCTTC	CASSSGLAGLYEQFF
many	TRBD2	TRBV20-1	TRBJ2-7	TGCAGTGCTAGACTCGGACTAGCGGGAACTGGCTACGAGCAGTACTTC	CSARLGLAGTGYEQYF
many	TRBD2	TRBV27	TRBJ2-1	TGTGCCAGCAGTTCTAGCGGGAGCTCCTACAATGAGCAGTTCTTC	CASSSSGSSYNEQFF